The 21 T cell receptor beta chains listed next were all sequenced from one sample in a study of T cells after yellow fever vaccination. TCRdb reprocessed the 5' RACE reads via MiXCR and lists one record per CDR3 protein. This sample has 500,000 to 650,000 distinct CDR3 sequences, with approximately 12% found just once. The specimen comprised PBMCs, sampled on the day of the yellow fever booster vaccination. The origin of the receptors is a man younger than 40 who received the YFV17D yellow fever vaccine.

The V and J genes are TRBV5-1 and TRBJ1-1, with 8 positions matching TRBD1. V gave up 1 base and J gave up 4 bases; unmatched junction bases: 6. The CDR3 totals 15 residues. In germline, CDR1 is SGHRS, CDR2 YFSETQ. The CDR3 is CASSLRFDRGTEAFF. The CDR3 nucleotides read TGCGCCAGCAGCTTGCGGTTCGACAGGGGCACTGAAGCTTTCTTT.

This clonotype was detected many times. The chain couples TRBV6-1 to TRBJ2-1; tentative D call: TRBD2 (6 bases). There are 15 residues in the CDR3. CDR1 is MNHNS and CDR2 is SASEGT in the germline V gene. Trimming cost V 8 bases and J 7 bases, with 21 bases left between them. The CDR3: CASQVEGLGENEQFF. CDR3 coding DNA: TGTGCCAGCCAAGTGGAGGGGCTCGGGGAGAATGAGCAGTTCTTC.

The chain combines TRBV19 with TRBJ2-7; D remains unclear. Germline CDR1 is LNHDA and CDR2 is SQIVND (reference sequence). V shed 0 bases and J shed 5 bases, with 11 bases lying between them. The CDR3 length is 14 residues. In DNA form, the CDR3 reads TGTGCCAGTAGTATAGATCTGTGGGTCGACGAGCAGTACTTC. It is translated as CASSIDLWVDEQYF.

Only a few counts were recorded for this clonotype. The chain links TRBV6-2 or TRBV6-3 to TRBJ2-2; maybe TRBD1 (6 bases). The V end was cut by 8 bases, the J end by 0 bases, with 7 bases between. This CDR3 is built from 13 residues. Looked up from germline, CDR1 is MNHEY and CDR2 is SVGEGT. The DNA for the CDR3 is TGTGCCAGCGGGACAACGAACACCGGGGAGCTGTTTTTT. Its translation is CASGTTNTGELFF.

The chain carries TRBV6-2 or TRBV6-3 and TRBJ2-7; tentatively, D is TRBD1 (5 bases). The CDR3 sequence is 16 residues long. Germline V CDR1 and CDR2: MNHEY, SVGEGT. V was shortened by 0 bases and J by 3 bases, with 15 bases between the two germline ends. CDR3 region: CASSYSEQGSRYEQYF. Here the CDR3 DNA reads TGTGCCAGCAGTTACTCGGAGCAGGGTTCCCGCTACGAGCAGTACTTC.

This clonotype was counted a few times. This chain connects TRBV20-1 to TRBJ2-5; TRBD1 matches 9 bases. J gave up 4 bases and V 2 bases, and 8 bases lay outside the gene matches. CDR3 length equals 15 residues. Per the germline V gene, CDR1 is DFQATT and CDR2 is SNEGSKA (reference sequence). The CDR3 region has the DNA TGCAGTGCTAGATACGGCACAGGGGGCGCAGAGACCCAGTACTTC. This translates into CSARYGTGGAETQYF.

This chain connects TRBV11-2 to TRBJ2-1, with D tentatively TRBD1 (6 bases). The CDR3 consists of 15 residues. V was cut by 3 bases and J by 2 bases, with 11 bases left in between. Germline V gives CDR1 SGHAT, CDR2 FQNNGV. The CDR3 DNA is TGTGCCAGCAGCTTCGGAAAGGGGGCCTACAATGAGCAGTTCTTC. Protein sequence: CASSFGKGAYNEQFF.

This clonotype was recorded many times. V usage is TRBV20-1 and J usage is TRBJ1-5, with TRBD1 as a possible D gene (6 bases). From germline, CDR1 is DFQATT and CDR2 SNEGSKA (reference sequence). V was clipped by 0 bases and J by 9 bases, with 18 bases between them. The CDR3 covers 15 residues. In DNA form, the CDR3 reads TGCAGTGCTAGAGATACGATGGAACAGGGAAGGCCCCAGCATTTT. It codes for CSARDTMEQGRPQHF.

This clonotype was picked up a small number of times. This chain links TRBV20-1 with TRBJ1-1; 7 bases are shared with TRBD1. V trimming: 1 base; J trimming: 8 bases; junction bases outside the gene matches: 7. CDR3 length: 13 residues. CDR1 DFQATT and CDR2 SNEGSKA come from the germline V gene (reference sequence). CDR3 DNA sequence: TGCAGTGCTAGAGCTGGGACAGAAGCAGAAGCTTTCTTT. This codes for CSARAGTEAEAFF.

This chain links TRBV5-4 with TRBJ1-1; TRBD1 aligns across 12 bases. V was clipped by 4 bases and J by 5 bases; unmatched bases: 9. Germline CDR1 SGHNT, CDR2 YYREEE (reference sequence). The CDR3 has 16 residues. In nucleotides, the CDR3 is TGTGCCAGCAGCGGACCGGGACAGGGGGCTAGAACTGAAGCTTTCTTT. It codes for CASSGPGQGARTEAFF. Drawing the rest from reference TRBV5-4 and TRBJ1-1, the complete variable domain is ETGVTQSPTHLIKTRGQQVTLRCSSQSGHNTVSWYQQALGQGPQFIFQYYREEENGRGNFPPRFSGLQFPNYSSELNVNALELDDSALYLCASSGPGQGARTEAFFGQGTRLTVV.

This clonotype has just a few counts. The rearrangement joins TRBV6-5 to TRBJ2-7; the D gene is possibly TRBD1 (5 bases). Germline-derived CDR1 and CDR2 are MNHEY and SVGAGI. The ends were cut back, 0 bases at V and 0 bases at J, with 15 bases in the middle. The CDR3 totals 17 residues. CDR3 residues: CASSYSFDSSHSYEQYF. The CDR3 nucleotides read TGTGCCAGCAGTTACTCGTTCGACAGCTCCCACTCCTACGAGCAGTACTTC.

This clonotype has a handful of counts. The rearrangement joins TRBV12-3 or TRBV12-4 to TRBJ2-2; D perhaps matches TRBD2 (5 bases). V shed 6 bases and J shed 0 bases, with 17 bases lying between them. This CDR3 comprises 17 residues. CDR3 bases: TGTGCCAGCAGCCGAGGTGGCGGGCGTGCGAACACCGGGGAGCTGTTTTTT. Its translation is CASSRGGGRANTGELFF.

The chain carries TRBV27 and TRBJ2-3, with D unclear. The CDR3 is 15 residues long. V lost 6 bases to trimming and J lost 2 bases, with 15 bases between them. The germline gives CDR1 MNHEY, CDR2 SMNVEV (reference sequence). The CDR3 DNA sequence: TGTGCCAGCAGCGACACTTGGCGAAACACAGATACGCAGTATTTT. This translates into CASSDTWRNTDTQYF.

This clonotype was counted only a few times. The chain links TRBV14 to TRBJ2-7; 12 positions match TRBD1. In germline, CDR1 is SGHDN, CDR2 FVKESK. Trimming at V came to 0 bases and at J to 6 bases, leaving 3 bases not matched to a gene. The CDR3 is 15 residues long. The CDR3 DNA is TGTGCCAGCAGCCAAGAAGGGACAGGGGGCGCCGAGCAGTACTTC. It codes for CASSQEGTGGAEQYF.

This clonotype was recorded a few times. The rearrangement joins TRBV20-1 to TRBJ2-7; the match to TRBD2 covers 10 bases. CDR1 is DFQATT, CDR2 SNEGSKA, per germline (reference sequence). This CDR3 is built from 13 residues. V shed 8 bases and J 4 bases; nucleotides not matched to a gene: 8. For the CDR3, the DNA is TGCAGTTGCTCAGCGGGAGGGCCGTACGAGCAGTACTTC. It translates to CSCSAGGPYEQYF.

The genes are TRBV12-3 or TRBV12-4 and TRBJ2-7; 11 bases map to TRBD2. This CDR3 is built from 18 residues. The V and J ends lost 8 bases and 0 bases, in that order; junction bases with no gene match: 15. The DNA for the CDR3 is TGTGCCAGCTGTACCCACGGACTAGCGGGCGGTTACTCCTACGAGCAGTACTTC. Translated: CASCTHGLAGGYSYEQYF.

This clonotype was observed many times. The gene calls are TRBV5-5 and TRBJ2-5; TRBD2 aligns across 9 bases. CDR3 length: 16 amino acids. Germline-derived CDR1 and CDR2 are SGHKS and YYEKEE (reference sequence). V lost 5 bases to trimming and J lost 5 bases; unmatched junction nucleotides: 13. The CDR3 DNA follows: TGTGCCAGCAGTTTACTAGCGGGCCTCCCGGAGGAGACCCAGTACTTC. Translating it yields CASSLLAGLPEETQYF.

This rearrangement joins TRBV14 to TRBJ2-3, with D perhaps being TRBD1 or TRBD2 (5 bases each). The CDR3 runs 14 residues. The V end was cut by 4 bases, the J end by 6 bases, with 14 bases between. Germline CDR1 reads SGHDN; CDR2 reads FVKESK. The CDR3 DNA sequence: TGTGCCAGCAGCCGCCGGGACCCCGAGGATACGCAGTATTTT. Its translation: CASSRRDPEDTQYF.

The chain combines TRBV29-1 with TRBJ1-2, with TRBD1 as a possible D gene (6 bases). Trimming removed 7 bases from V and 4 bases from J, with 19 bases in between. The CDR3 sequence is 14 residues long. Germline V lookup: CDR1 SQVTM, CDR2 ANQGSEA. The CDR3 DNA is TGCAGCGGAGGGGCTATAGGAGGGGGCTATGGCTACACCTTC. It is translated as CSGGAIGGGYGYTF.

This clonotype showed up just a few times. The chain couples TRBV5-1 to TRBJ2-3, with TRBD2 matching over 12 bases. V was pared by 6 bases and J by 0 bases, with 5 bases of the junction left unmatched. The CDR3 contains 16 residues. Germline V gives CDR1 SGHRS, CDR2 YFSETQ. CDR3 amino acids: CASMLAGGPSTDTQYF. For the CDR3, the DNA is TGCGCCAGCATGCTAGCGGGAGGGCCTAGCACAGATACGCAGTATTTT.

J is TRBJ2-3 and V is TRBV5-6; D ambiguous. The V end lost 2 bases, the J end lost 2 bases, and 12 bases lay between the germline ends. The CDR3 has 15 amino acids. Germline V CDR1 and CDR2: SGHDT, YYEEEE. The CDR3 DNA reads as TGTGCCAGCAGCTTCCTGGATTCCTTCACAGATACGCAGTATTTT. The encoded protein is CASSFLDSFTDTQYF.